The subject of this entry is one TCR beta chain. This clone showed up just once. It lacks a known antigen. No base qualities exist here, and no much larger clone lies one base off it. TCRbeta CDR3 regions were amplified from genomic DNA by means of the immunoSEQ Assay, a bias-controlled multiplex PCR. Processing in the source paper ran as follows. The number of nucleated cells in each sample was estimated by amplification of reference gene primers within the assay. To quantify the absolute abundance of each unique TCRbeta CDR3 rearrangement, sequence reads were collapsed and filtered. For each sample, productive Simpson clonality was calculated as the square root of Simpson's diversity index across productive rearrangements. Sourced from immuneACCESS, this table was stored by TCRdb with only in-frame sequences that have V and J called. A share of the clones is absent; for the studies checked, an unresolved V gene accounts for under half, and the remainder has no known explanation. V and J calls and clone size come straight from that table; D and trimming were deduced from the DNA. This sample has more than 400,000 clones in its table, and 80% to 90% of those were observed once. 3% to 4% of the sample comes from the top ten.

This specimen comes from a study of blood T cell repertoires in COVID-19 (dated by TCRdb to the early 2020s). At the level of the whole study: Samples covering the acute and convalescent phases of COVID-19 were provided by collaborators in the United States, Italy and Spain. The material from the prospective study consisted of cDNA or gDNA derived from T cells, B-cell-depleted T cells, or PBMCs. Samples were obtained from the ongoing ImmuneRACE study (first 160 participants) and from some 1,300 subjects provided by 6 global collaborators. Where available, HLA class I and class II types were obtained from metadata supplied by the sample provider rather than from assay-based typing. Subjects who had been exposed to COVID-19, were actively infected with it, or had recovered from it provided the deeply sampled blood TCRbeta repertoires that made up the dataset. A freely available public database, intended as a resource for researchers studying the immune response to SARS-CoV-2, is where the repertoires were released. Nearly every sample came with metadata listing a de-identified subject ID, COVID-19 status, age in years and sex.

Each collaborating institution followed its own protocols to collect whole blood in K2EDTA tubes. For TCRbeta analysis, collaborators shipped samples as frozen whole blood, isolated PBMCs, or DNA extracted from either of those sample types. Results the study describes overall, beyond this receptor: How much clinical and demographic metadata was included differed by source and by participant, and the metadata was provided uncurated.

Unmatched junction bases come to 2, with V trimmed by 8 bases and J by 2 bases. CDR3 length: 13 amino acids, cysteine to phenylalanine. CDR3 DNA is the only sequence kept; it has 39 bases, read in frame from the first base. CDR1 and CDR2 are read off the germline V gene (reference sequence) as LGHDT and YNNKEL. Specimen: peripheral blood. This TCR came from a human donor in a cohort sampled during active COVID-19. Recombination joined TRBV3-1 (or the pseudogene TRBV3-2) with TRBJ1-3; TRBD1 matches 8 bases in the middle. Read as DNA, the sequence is TGTGCCAGCTCACAGGGGGCTGGAAACACCATATATTTT. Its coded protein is CASSQGAGNTIYF.